A single sample is the source of the 6 T cell receptor beta chains below, sequenced in a study of cytomegalovirus exposure and HLA in healthy donors. PCR involved 60 Vbeta and 13 Jbeta primers. The assay was immunoSEQ multiplex PCR, and TCRdb's table has in-frame clones only and misses some. This sample contains about 40,000 clones. The sample was PBMCs. Receptors were obtained from a man aged 35 to 55 in good health and CMV-seropositive.

This rearrangement joins TRBV6-5 to TRBJ1-1; 7 nucleotides agree with TRBD1. The J segment lost 1 base and the V segment lost 6 bases, leaving 8 bases of the junction unmatched. The length of the CDR3 is 15 residues. CDR1 MNHEY and CDR2 SVGAGI come from the germline V gene. The CDR3 DNA follows: TGTGCCAGCAGCCACAACAGGGGAGGGAACACTGAAGCTTTCTTT. It translates to CASSHNRGGNTEAFF.

The J gene is TRBJ2-7, the V gene TRBV7-8, with 7 positions matching TRBD2. After removal of 1 base from V and 3 bases from J, the junction contained 6 bases not matched to a gene. The germline CDR1 and CDR2 sequences are SGHVS and FQNEAQ. CDR3 size: 15 residues. The CDR3 region is CASSLVETSSYEQYF. CDR3 coding DNA: TGTGCCAGCAGCTTAGTTGAGACTAGCAGCTACGAGCAGTACTTC. Full variable domain (rest looked up from reference TRBV7-8 and TRBJ2-7): GAGVSQSPRYKVAKRGQDVALRCDPISGHVSLFWYQQALGQGPEFLTYFQNEAQLDKSGLPSDRFFAERPEGSVSTLKIQRTQQEDSAVYLCASSLVETSSYEQYFGPGTRLTVT.

This sequence joins TRBV7-6 and TRBJ2-3, with 10 bases that match TRBD1. The trim removed 5 bases at V and 3 bases at J, leaving 5 bases unmatched. CDR3 size: 15 residues. In germline, CDR1 is SGHVS, CDR2 FNYEAQ. DNA for the CDR3: TGTGCCAGCAGCGACCCGGGACAGGGGACAGATACGCAGTATTTT. As protein: CASSDPGQGTDTQYF. The full variable domain, rest sourced from reference TRBV7-6 and TRBJ2-3, is GAGVSQSPRYKVTKRGQDVALRCDPISGHVSLYWYRQALGQGPEFLTYFNYEAQQDKSGLPNDRFSAERPEGSISTLTIQRTEQRDSAMYRCASSDPGQGTDTQYFGPGTRLTVL.

This chain connects TRBV5-1 to TRBJ2-7, with no clear D. Germline CDR1 is SGHRS and CDR2 is YFSETQ. Trimming took off 0 bases at V and 3 bases at J, with 7 bases between the two ends. CDR3 length equals 13 residues. CDR3 residues: CASSLEAGYEQYF. The CDR3 bases are TGCGCCAGCAGCTTGGAGGCAGGCTACGAGCAGTACTTC.

This rearrangement joins TRBV5-1 to TRBJ2-7, with D possibly being TRBD2 (6 bases). This CDR3 region has 16 residues. Germline CDR1 is SGHRS and CDR2 is YFSETQ. Trimming removed 0 bases at V and 0 bases at J, with 13 bases between. CDR3 sequence reads: CASSLDKGGISYEQYF. The CDR3 DNA follows: TGCGCCAGCAGCTTGGACAAAGGCGGGATCTCCTACGAGCAGTACTTC. Variable domain in full (rest from reference TRBV5-1 and TRBJ2-7): KAGVTQTPRYLIKTRGQQVTLSCSPISGHRSVSWYQQTPGQGLQFLFEYFSETQRNKGNFPGRFSGRQFSNSRSEMNVSTLELGDSALYLCASSLDKGGISYEQYFGPGTRLTVT.

The rearrangement joins TRBV27 to TRBJ1-5; D perhaps matches TRBD1 (6 bases). V gave up 6 bases and J gave up 4 bases, with 19 bases separating them. Germline V gene lookup returns CDR1 MNHEY and CDR2 SMNVEV (reference sequence). The CDR3 is made up of 16 amino acids. The CDR3 DNA is TGTGCCAGCAGCAAGTCGGCAGGGGAAGTTAATCAGCCCCAGCATTTT. It codes for CASSKSAGEVNQPQHF.